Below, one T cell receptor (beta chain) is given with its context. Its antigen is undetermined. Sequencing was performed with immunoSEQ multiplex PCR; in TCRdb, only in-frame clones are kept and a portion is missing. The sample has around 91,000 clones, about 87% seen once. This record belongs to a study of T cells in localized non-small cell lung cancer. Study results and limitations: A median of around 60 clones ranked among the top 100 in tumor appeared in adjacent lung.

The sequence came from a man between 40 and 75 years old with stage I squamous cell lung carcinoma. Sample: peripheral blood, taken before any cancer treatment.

The CDR3 reads CASSESRPGTQYF. The CDR3 DNA follows: TGCGCCAGCAGTGAGTCGAGGCCCGGAACGCAGTATTTT. The chain is built from TRBV10-1 and TRBJ2-3; D remains unclear. The V end was cut by 0 bases, the J end by 9 bases, with 10 bases between. The CDR3 loop spans 13 amino acids. Per germline, CDR1 WNHNN and CDR2 SYGVQD (reference sequence).